The next 8 T cell receptor beta chains were all read from a single sample in a study of cytomegalovirus exposure and HLA in healthy donors. The PCR ran on 60 Vbeta and 13 Jbeta primers. Generated by immunoSEQ multiplex PCR, the TCRdb table keeps only in-frame clones and is missing some. The sample has over 200,000 clones; about 80% are singletons. The sample comprised PBMCs. These receptor sequences come from a woman in her 40s in good health and CMV-seronegative.

This chain connects TRBV7-3 to TRBJ2-1; D might be TRBD2 (5 bases). The V gene lost 5 bases and the J gene lost 2 bases, with 16 bases spanning the gap. The CDR3 loop spans 16 amino acids. CDR1 SGHTA and CDR2 FQGTGA come from the germline V gene. CDR3 in DNA: TGTGCCAGCAGCCTCCTAACTAGGGCCCCCTACAATGAGCAGTTCTTC. Translating gives CASSLLTRAPYNEQFF. The variable domain in full, with the rest retrieved from reference TRBV7-3 and TRBJ2-1, is GAGVSQTPSNKVTEKGKYVELRCDPISGHTALYWYRQSLGQGPEFLIYFQGTGAADDSGLPNDRFFAVRPEGSVSTLKIQRTERGDSAVYLCASSLLTRAPYNEQFFGPGTRLTVL.

This sequence joins TRBV10-3 and TRBJ1-1; tentatively, D is TRBD1 (5 bases). Germline-derived CDR1 and CDR2 are ENHRY and SYGVKD. The length of the CDR3 is 15 residues. V dropped 7 bases and J dropped 4 bases, with 19 bases sitting between them. CDR3 sequence reads: CAITGTWGVGTEAFF. The CDR3 region has the DNA TGTGCCATCACTGGTACGTGGGGCGTTGGCACTGAAGCTTTCTTT.

In nucleotides, the CDR3 is TGTGCCAGCAGTAGGACAGCGCTAGCAACTAATGAAAAACTGTTTTTT. It yields the protein CASSRTALATNEKLFF. This chain joins TRBV28 and TRBJ1-4; a possible D gene is TRBD1 (6 bases). V was cut by 5 bases and J by 0 bases, with 13 bases left in between. The CDR3 length is 16 residues. Germline V CDR1 and CDR2: MDHEN, SYDVKM.

The chain joins TRBV10-3 to TRBJ1-4; no firm D call. Germline V CDR1 and CDR2: ENHRY, SYGVKD. V lost 0 bases and J lost 0, with 8 bases in between. The CDR3 consists of 16 residues. The CDR3, as DNA: TGTGCCATCAGTGAGTCGAAGACTGCAACTAATGAAAAACTGTTTTTT. Encoded protein: CAISESKTATNEKLFF.

This clone came up a few times. CDR3 DNA sequence: TGTGCCAGCTCACCATACACGAACACCGGGGAGCTGTTTTTT. Its protein product is CASSPYTNTGELFF. This chain joins TRBV18 and TRBJ2-2; no clear D. The V end was cut by 2 bases, the J end by 0 bases, with 4 bases between. The CDR3 loop spans 14 amino acids. The germline CDR1 and CDR2 sequences are KGHSH and LQKENI.

This rearrangement joins TRBV19 to TRBJ2-2; possibly TRBD1 for D (7 bases). Germline V lookup: CDR1 LNHDA, CDR2 SQIVND (reference sequence). The V end lost 3 bases, the J end lost 8 bases, and 16 bases lay between the germline ends. The CDR3 is made up of 15 amino acids. The chain's CDR3 is CASSIRRGTAGELFF. The CDR3 bases are TGTGCCAGTAGTATCCGTCGGGGGACAGCTGGGGAGCTGTTTTTT.

Note on this clone: Other nucleotide sequences from this sample produce the same CDR3. The chain couples TRBV5-6 to TRBJ1-1; D is unclear. The CDR3 extends over 14 amino acids. In germline, CDR1 is SGHDT, CDR2 YYEEEE. Trimming pared 0 bases from V and 5 bases from J, leaving 11 bases between. The CDR3 region is CASSLVGAGTEAFF. CDR3 coding DNA: TGTGCCAGCAGCTTGGTAGGCGCAGGAACTGAAGCTTTCTTT.

The chain is built from TRBV2 and TRBJ2-2, with 7 bases matching TRBD2. This CDR3 is 17 amino acids long. Germline V gives CDR1 SNHLY, CDR2 FYNNEI. V lost 2 bases and J lost 6; bases outside the gene matches: 12. CDR3 loop: CASSETRSGLGAGELFF. CDR3 sequence (DNA): TGTGCCAGCAGTGAAACCAGGTCAGGACTAGGTGCCGGGGAGCTGTTTTTT.